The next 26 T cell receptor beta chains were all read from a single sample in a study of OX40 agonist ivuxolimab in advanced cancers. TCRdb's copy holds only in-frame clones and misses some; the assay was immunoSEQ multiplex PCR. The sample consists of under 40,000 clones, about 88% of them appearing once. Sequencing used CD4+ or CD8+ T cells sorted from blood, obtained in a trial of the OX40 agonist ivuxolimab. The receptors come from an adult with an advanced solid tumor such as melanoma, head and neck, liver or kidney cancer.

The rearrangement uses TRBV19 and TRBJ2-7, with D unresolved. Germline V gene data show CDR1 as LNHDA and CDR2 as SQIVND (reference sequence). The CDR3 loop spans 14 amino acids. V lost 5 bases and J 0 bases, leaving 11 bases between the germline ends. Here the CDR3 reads CASSGSGFSYEQYF. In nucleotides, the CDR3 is TGTGCCAGTAGTGGGTCCGGGTTCTCCTACGAGCAGTACTTC.

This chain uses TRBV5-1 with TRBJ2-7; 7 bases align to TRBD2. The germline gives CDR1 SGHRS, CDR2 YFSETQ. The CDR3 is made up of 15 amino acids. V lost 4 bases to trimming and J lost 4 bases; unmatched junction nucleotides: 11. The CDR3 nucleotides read TGCGCCAGCAGCCCACGCGGGGGTCCGAAGTACGAGCAGTACTTC. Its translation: CASSPRGGPKYEQYF.

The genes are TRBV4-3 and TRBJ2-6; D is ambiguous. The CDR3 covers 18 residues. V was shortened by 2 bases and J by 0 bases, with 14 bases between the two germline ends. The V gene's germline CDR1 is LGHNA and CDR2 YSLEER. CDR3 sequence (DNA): TGCGCCAGCAGCCAAACCATCCCTGGACCCTCTGGGGCCAACGTCCTGACTTTC. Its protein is CASSQTIPGPSGANVLTF.

The CDR3 sequence: CASSSGPGTDTQYF. The DNA for the CDR3 is TGTGCCAGCAGTTCGGGACCAGGCACAGATACGCAGTATTTT. V usage is TRBV6-4 and J usage is TRBJ2-3; D tentatively reads TRBD1 or TRBD2 (5 bases each). Per germline, CDR1 MRHNA and CDR2 SNTAGT. Trimming removed 5 bases from V and 1 base from J, with 10 bases in between. The CDR3 runs to 14 residues.

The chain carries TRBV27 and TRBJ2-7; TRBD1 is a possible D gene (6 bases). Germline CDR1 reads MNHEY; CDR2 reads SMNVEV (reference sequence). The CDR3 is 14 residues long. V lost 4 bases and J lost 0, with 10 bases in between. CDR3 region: CASSSWTDSYEQYF. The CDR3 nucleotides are TGTGCCAGCAGTTCATGGACAGACTCCTACGAGCAGTACTTC.

CDR3 nucleotide sequence: TGCGCCAGCAGCGGGGGGACAGGGAGGTCAGATACGCAGTATTTT. Protein sequence: CASSGGTGRSDTQYF. The V call is TRBV10-1, the J call TRBJ2-3; TRBD1 aligns across 9 bases. The CDR3 totals 15 residues. Trimming took 6 bases from V and 4 from J; bases not matched to a gene: 8. The germline V gene has CDR1 WNHNN and CDR2 SYGVQD (reference sequence).

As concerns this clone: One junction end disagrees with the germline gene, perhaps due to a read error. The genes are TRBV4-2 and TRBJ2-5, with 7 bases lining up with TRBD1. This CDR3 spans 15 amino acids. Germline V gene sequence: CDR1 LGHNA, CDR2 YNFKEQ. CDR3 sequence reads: CASSFTGAQQGTQYF. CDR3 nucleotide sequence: TGTGCCAGCAGTTTCACAGGGGCCCAACAAGGGACCCAGTACTTC.

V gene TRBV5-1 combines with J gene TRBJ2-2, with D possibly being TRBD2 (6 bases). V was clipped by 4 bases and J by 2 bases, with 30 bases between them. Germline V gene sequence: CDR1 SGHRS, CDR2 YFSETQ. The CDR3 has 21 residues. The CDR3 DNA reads TGCGCCAGCAGCCTACCCTCGGGGGAAGTGACTGGACACATTAACACCGGGGAGCTGTTTTTT. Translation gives CASSLPSGEVTGHINTGELFF.

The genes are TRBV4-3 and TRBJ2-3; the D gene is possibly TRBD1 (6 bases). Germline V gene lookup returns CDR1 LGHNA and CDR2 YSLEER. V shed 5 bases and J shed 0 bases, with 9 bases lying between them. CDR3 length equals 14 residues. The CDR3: CASSSGQSTDTQYF. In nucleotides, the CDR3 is TGCGCCAGCAGCTCAGGACAGAGCACAGATACGCAGTATTTT.

The CDR3 nucleotides are TGTGCCAGCAGCAAGACAGGGAGTAAGACTGAAGCTTTCTTT. Translated, it gives CASSKTGSKTEAFF. V usage is TRBV7-2 and J usage is TRBJ1-1, with 7 positions matching TRBD1. The ends lost 5 bases at V and 5 bases at J; junction bases unmatched: 8. This CDR3 is built from 14 residues. Germline-derived CDR1 and CDR2 are SGHTA and FQGNSA.

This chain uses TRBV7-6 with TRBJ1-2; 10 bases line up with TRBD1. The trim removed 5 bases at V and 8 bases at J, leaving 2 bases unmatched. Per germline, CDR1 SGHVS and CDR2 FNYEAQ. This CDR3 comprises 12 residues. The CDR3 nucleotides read TGTGCCAGCAGCCAGACAGGGGGCGGCTACACCTTC. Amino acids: CASSQTGGGYTF.

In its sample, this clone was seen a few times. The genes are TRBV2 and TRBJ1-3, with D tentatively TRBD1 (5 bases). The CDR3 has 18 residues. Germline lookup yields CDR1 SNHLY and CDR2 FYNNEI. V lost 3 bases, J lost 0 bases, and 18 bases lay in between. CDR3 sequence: CASSERGQGPTSGNTIYF. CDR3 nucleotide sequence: TGTGCCAGCAGTGAGAGGGGCCAGGGTCCTACCTCTGGAAACACCATATATTTT.

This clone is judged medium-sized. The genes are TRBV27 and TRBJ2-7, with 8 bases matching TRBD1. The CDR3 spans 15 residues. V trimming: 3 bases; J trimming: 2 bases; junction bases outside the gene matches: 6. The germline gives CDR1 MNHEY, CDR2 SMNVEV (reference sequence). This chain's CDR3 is CASSFTGTGAYEQYF. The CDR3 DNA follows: TGTGCCAGCAGTTTTACCGGGACAGGAGCCTACGAGCAGTACTTC.

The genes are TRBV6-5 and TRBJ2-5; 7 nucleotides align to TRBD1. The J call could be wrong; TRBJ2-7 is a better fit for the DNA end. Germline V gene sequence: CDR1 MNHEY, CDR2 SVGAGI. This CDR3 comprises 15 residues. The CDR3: CASSYSDRDGYEQYF. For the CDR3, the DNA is TGTGCCAGCAGTTACAGCGACAGGGACGGCTACGAGCAGTACTTC.

The CDR3 loop reads CASSEGTNTGELFF. For the CDR3, the DNA is TGTGCCAGCAGTGAAGGGACGAACACCGGGGAGCTGTTTTTT. The chain carries TRBV6-1 and TRBJ2-2; D gene ambiguous. Germline loops: CDR1 MNHNS, CDR2 SASEGT. The CDR3 has 14 residues. Trimming pared 1 base from V and 0 bases from J, leaving 3 bases between.

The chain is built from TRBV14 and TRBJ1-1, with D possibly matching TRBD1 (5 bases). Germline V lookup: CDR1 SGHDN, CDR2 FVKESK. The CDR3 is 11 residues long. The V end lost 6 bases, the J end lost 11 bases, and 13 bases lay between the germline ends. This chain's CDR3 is CASRQGEFAFF. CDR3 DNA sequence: TGTGCCAGCAGGCAGGGCGAGTTTGCTTTCTTT. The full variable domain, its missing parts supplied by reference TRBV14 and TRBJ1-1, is EAGVTQFPSHSVIEKGQTVTLRCDPISGHDNLYWYRRVMGKEIKFLLHFVKESKQDESGMPNNRFLAERTGGTYSTLKVQPAELEDSGVYFCASRQGEFAFFGQGTRLTVV.

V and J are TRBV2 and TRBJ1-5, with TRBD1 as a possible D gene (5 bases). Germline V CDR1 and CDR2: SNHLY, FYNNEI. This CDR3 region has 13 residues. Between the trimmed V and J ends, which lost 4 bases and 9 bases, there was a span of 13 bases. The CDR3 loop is CASSAWGDRPQHF. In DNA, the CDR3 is TGTGCCAGCAGTGCGTGGGGCGACCGGCCCCAGCATTTT.

The CDR3 region is CASSLEAVPSYEQYF. In DNA, the CDR3 is TGTGCCAGCAGTTTAGAGGCAGTTCCCTCCTACGAGCAGTACTTC. The rearrangement links TRBV27 to TRBJ2-7; no definite D call. The germline gives CDR1 MNHEY, CDR2 SMNVEV (reference sequence). V was pared by 2 bases and J by 0 bases, with 11 bases between. CDR3 length: 15 residues.

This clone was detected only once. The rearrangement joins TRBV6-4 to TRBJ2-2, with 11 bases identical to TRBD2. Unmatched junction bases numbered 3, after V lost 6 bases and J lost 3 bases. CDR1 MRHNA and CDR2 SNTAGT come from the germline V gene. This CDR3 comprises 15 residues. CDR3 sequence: CASSPSGGHTGELFF. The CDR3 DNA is TGTGCCAGCAGCCCTAGCGGGGGGCACACCGGGGAGCTGTTTTTT.

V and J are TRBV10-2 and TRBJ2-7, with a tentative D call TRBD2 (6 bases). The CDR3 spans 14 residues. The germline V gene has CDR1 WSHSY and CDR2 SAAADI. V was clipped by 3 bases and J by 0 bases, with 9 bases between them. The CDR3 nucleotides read TGCGCCAGCAGTGACCGGGGAGGCTCCTACGAGCAGTACTTC. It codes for CASSDRGGSYEQYF.

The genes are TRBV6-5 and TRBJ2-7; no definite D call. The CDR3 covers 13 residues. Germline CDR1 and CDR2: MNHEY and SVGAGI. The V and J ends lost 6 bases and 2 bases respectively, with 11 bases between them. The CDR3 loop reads CASSPTFAYEQYF. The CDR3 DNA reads TGTGCCAGCAGCCCTACGTTCGCCTACGAGCAGTACTTC.

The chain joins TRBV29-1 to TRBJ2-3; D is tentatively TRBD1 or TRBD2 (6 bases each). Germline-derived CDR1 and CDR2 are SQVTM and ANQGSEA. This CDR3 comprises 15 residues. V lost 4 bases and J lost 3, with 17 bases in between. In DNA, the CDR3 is TGCAGCGTTGTAGGAGGGACACCACTAACAGATACGCAGTATTTT. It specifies CSVVGGTPLTDTQYF.

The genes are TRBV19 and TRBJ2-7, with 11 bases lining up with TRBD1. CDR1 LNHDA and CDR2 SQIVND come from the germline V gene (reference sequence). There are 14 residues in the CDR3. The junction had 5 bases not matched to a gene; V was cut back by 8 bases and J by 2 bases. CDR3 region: CASAWGQGAYEQYF. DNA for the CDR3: TGTGCCAGTGCTTGGGGACAGGGGGCCTACGAGCAGTACTTC. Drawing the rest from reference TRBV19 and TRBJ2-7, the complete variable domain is DGGITQSPKYLFRKEGQNVTLSCEQNLNHDAMYWYRQDPGQGLRLIYYSQIVNDFQKGDIAEGYSVSREKKESFPLTVTSAQKNPTAFYLCASAWGQGAYEQYFGPGTRLTVT.

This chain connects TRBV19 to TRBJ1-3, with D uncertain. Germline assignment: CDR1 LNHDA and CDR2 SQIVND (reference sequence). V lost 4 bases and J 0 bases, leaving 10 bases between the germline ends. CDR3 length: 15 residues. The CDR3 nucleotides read TGTGCCAGTAGTACTAGCGTTAGCTCTGGAAACACCATATATTTT. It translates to CASSTSVSSGNTIYF.

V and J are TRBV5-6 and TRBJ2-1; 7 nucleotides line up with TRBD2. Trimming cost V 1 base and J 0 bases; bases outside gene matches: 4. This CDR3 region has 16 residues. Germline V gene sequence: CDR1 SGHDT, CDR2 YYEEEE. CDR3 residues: CASSLTGDYSYNEQFF. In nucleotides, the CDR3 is TGTGCCAGCAGCTTGACGGGGGACTACTCCTACAATGAGCAGTTCTTC.

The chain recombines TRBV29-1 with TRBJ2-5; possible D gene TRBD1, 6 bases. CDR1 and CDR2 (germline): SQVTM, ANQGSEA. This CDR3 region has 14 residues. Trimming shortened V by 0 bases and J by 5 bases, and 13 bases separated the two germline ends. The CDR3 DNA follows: TGCAGCGTTGAAGATTTAGGGGGAAGTGAGACCCAGTACTTC. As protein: CSVEDLGGSETQYF.